These 9 T cell receptor beta chains originate from one sample sequenced in a study of blood T cell repertoires in COVID-19. Method: immunoSEQ multiplex PCR; TCRdb's copy keeps in-frame clones and lacks some. The sample has about 200,000 clones; 75% to 90% are singletons. The specimen sequenced was peripheral blood. The receptors here all came from an older woman with COVID-19, enrolled during active disease.

The chain joins TRBV7-8 to TRBJ2-7; D might be TRBD2 (6 bases). Trimming removed 6 bases from V and 4 bases from J, with 19 bases in between. This CDR3 comprises 15 residues. From germline, CDR1 is SGHVS and CDR2 FQNEAQ. The CDR3 coding sequence is TGTGCCAGCAGTTGGGGGACTCGCGGGACTTACGAGCAGTACTTC. Its translation: CASSWGTRGTYEQYF.

The chain carries TRBV18 and TRBJ1-2; 11 nucleotides align to TRBD1. The CDR3 sequence is 17 residues long. V lost 5 bases to trimming and J lost 1 base; unmatched junction nucleotides: 9. CDR1 is KGHSH, CDR2 LQKENI, per germline. CDR3 bases: TGTGCCAGCTCAGGTTGGACAGGGGGCGGCGATAACTATGGCTACACCTTC. This sequence encodes CASSGWTGGGDNYGYTF. Variable domain in full (rest from reference TRBV18 and TRBJ1-2): NAGVMQNPRHLVRRRGQEARLRCSPMKGHSHVYWYRQLPEEGLKFMVYLQKENIIDESGMPKERFSAEFPKEGPSILRIQQVVRGDSAAYFCASSGWTGGGDNYGYTFGSGTRLTVV.

There are many counts of this clone. The chain is built from TRBV5-4 and TRBJ2-7; D may be TRBD2 (6 bases). V was pared by 0 bases and J by 3 bases, with 7 bases between. The CDR3 is made up of 13 amino acids. Per the germline V gene, CDR1 is SGHNT and CDR2 is YYREEE (reference sequence). As DNA, the CDR3 is TGTGCCAGCAGCTTGGGACTAGGCTACGAGCAGTACTTC. It translates to CASSLGLGYEQYF. The full variable domain, with the rest looked up from reference TRBV5-4 and TRBJ2-7, is ETGVTQSPTHLIKTRGQQVTLRCSSQSGHNTVSWYQQALGQGPQFIFQYYREEENGRGNFPPRFSGLQFPNYSSELNVNALELDDSALYLCASSLGLGYEQYFGPGTRLTVT.

The rearrangement uses TRBV14 and TRBJ1-3, with D unresolved. The CDR3 covers 15 residues. Looked up from germline, CDR1 is SGHDN and CDR2 is FVKESK. V lost 2 bases and J lost 0, with 8 bases in between. The CDR3 DNA follows: TGTGCCAGCAGCCAAAACCAGGCCTCTGGAAACACCATATATTTT. This encodes CASSQNQASGNTIYF.

Only a few counts were recorded for this clone. This chain joins TRBV19 and TRBJ1-4; D perhaps matches TRBD1 (5 bases). Trimming took off 5 bases at V and 8 bases at J, with 15 bases between the two ends. This CDR3 comprises 14 residues. Germline loops: CDR1 LNHDA, CDR2 SQIVND (reference sequence). The CDR3 sequence is CASSGRDGAEKLFF. CDR3 DNA sequence: TGTGCCAGTAGTGGGCGGGACGGAGCGGAAAAACTGTTTTTT.

This clone came up a few times. The V gene is TRBV7-2, the J gene TRBJ1-2, with TRBD1 identical over 7 bases. Germline CDR1 reads SGHTA; CDR2 reads FQGNSA. J was trimmed by 6 bases and V by 4 bases; bases with no gene match: 11. This CDR3 has 15 residues. The CDR3 here is CASSSGRGRSDGYTF. The CDR3 DNA sequence: TGTGCCAGCAGCTCCGGCAGGGGGAGATCGGATGGCTACACCTTC.

The chain couples TRBV29-1 to TRBJ2-1; 8 bases agree with TRBD2. V shed 7 bases, J shed 5 bases, and the junction held 10 bases outside the gene matches. This CDR3 is 14 amino acids long. Germline CDR1 reads SQVTM; CDR2 reads ANQGSEA. CDR3 residues: CSAGAGAWNNEQFF. In DNA form, the CDR3 reads TGCAGCGCCGGAGCGGGAGCTTGGAACAATGAGCAGTTCTTC.

The chain uses TRBV5-1 and TRBJ1-5; D perhaps matches TRBD1 (6 bases). Germline V gene lookup returns CDR1 SGHRS and CDR2 YFSETQ. CDR3 length: 14 amino acids. The V and J ends lost 3 bases and 3 bases respectively, with 10 bases between them. CDR3 DNA sequence: TGCGCCAGCAGCTCAGGACAGCCCAATCAGCCCCAGCATTTT. The encoded protein is CASSSGQPNQPQHF.

V is TRBV18 and J is TRBJ1-1; D perhaps matches TRBD1 (6 bases). The CDR3 totals 14 residues. Germline loops: CDR1 KGHSH, CDR2 LQKENI. Trimming removed 2 bases from V and 4 bases from J, with 11 bases in between. CDR3 loop: CASSPKQGGTEAFF. The CDR3 DNA follows: TGTGCCAGCTCACCAAAACAGGGCGGCACTGAAGCTTTCTTT. Variable domain in full (rest from reference TRBV18 and TRBJ1-1): NAGVMQNPRHLVRRRGQEARLRCSPMKGHSHVYWYRQLPEEGLKFMVYLQKENIIDESGMPKERFSAEFPKEGPSILRIQQVVRGDSAAYFCASSPKQGGTEAFFGQGTRLTVV.